One sample yielded the 10 T cell receptor beta chains listed below, sequenced in a study of T cell responses to AZD1222 COVID-19 vaccine. Clones were read by immunoSEQ multiplex PCR, and TCRdb kept only the in-frame ones, dropping some. The sample has about 180,000 clones, about nine tenths seen once. This specimen was peripheral blood, taken 28 days after the second AZD1222 dose. Receptors were obtained from an adult who received the AZD1222 COVID-19 vaccine.

The chain has TRBV5-8 and TRBJ1-6, with 12 bases lining up with TRBD1. With 1 base clipped from V and 9 bases from J, the junction kept 8 bases outside the gene matches. The V gene's germline CDR1 is SGHTS and CDR2 YDEGEE. CDR3 size: 17 residues. The CDR3 protein is CASSLYGTGGFSSPLHF. The CDR3 nucleotides are TGTGCCAGCAGCTTGTATGGGACAGGGGGCTTTAGTTCACCCCTCCACTTT.

CDR3 in DNA: TGTGCCAGCAGTTTACTAGCGCTACACTACAATGAGCAGTTCTTC. This codes for CASSLLALHYNEQFF. The chain carries TRBV27 and TRBJ2-1; TRBD2 might be the D (6 bases). Germline V gene data show CDR1 as MNHEY and CDR2 as SMNVEV (reference sequence). Trimming took 2 bases from V and 3 from J, leaving 11 bases between them. The CDR3 extends over 15 amino acids.

The chain combines TRBV6-2 or TRBV6-3 with TRBJ1-4; 8 bases line up with TRBD1. Germline V CDR1 and CDR2: MNHEY, SVGEGT. J lost 8 bases, V lost 6 bases, and 8 bases had no gene match. There are 14 residues in the CDR3. The CDR3 DNA reads TGTGCCAGCAGCCCGGACAGGGTTGGAGAAAAACTGTTTTTT. It yields the protein CASSPDRVGEKLFF.

This chain joins TRBV20-1 and TRBJ2-2; no clear D. The CDR3 is made up of 15 amino acids. V lost 3 bases and J 2 bases, leaving 13 bases between the germline ends. Germline-derived CDR1 and CDR2 are DFQATT and SNEGSKA (reference sequence). The CDR3 region is CSASWPGSNTGELFF. CDR3 nucleotide sequence: TGCAGTGCTAGTTGGCCGGGTTCTAACACCGGGGAGCTGTTTTTT.

The chain carries TRBV5-6 and TRBJ1-4; 7 bases fit TRBD1. This CDR3 spans 13 amino acids. Unmatched junction bases numbered 2, after V lost 4 bases and J lost 5 bases. CDR1 is SGHDT, CDR2 YYEEEE, per germline. Written as DNA, the CDR3 is TGTGCCAGCAGCAGGGGACAGAATGAAAAACTGTTTTTT. Translation: CASSRGQNEKLFF.

The chain uses TRBV7-8 and TRBJ2-7; possible D gene TRBD2, 5 bases. V was clipped by 6 bases and J by 6 bases, with 15 bases between them. The germline V gene has CDR1 SGHVS and CDR2 FQNEAQ. This CDR3 region has 13 residues. CDR3 coding DNA: TGTGCCAGCAGGTCTAACGGGGTGTTCGAGCAGTACTTC. Amino acids: CASRSNGVFEQYF.

J is TRBJ1-5 and V is TRBV5-6; 8 bases are shared with TRBD1. The trim removed 5 bases at V and 1 base at J, leaving 8 bases unmatched. From germline, CDR1 is SGHDT and CDR2 YYEEEE. The CDR3 loop spans 16 amino acids. The CDR3 DNA reads as TGTGCCAGCAGTAGGTCAGGGGGCGCGAGCAATCAGCCCCAGCATTTT. Encoded protein: CASSRSGGASNQPQHF.

The rearrangement joins TRBV6-4 to TRBJ2-1, with TRBD1 matching over 11 bases. The trim removed 0 bases at V and 8 bases at J, leaving 6 bases unmatched. The CDR3 sequence is 16 residues long. Germline CDR1 MRHNA, CDR2 SNTAGT. In nucleotides, the CDR3 is TGTGCCAGCAGTGACTCCAGGACAGGGGGCATCGATGAGCAGTTCTTC. Its protein is CASSDSRTGGIDEQFF.

This chain links TRBV3-1 (or the pseudogene TRBV3-2) with TRBJ1-6; D is possibly TRBD1 (5 bases). This CDR3 has 16 residues. Trimming removed 5 bases at V and 5 bases at J, with 16 bases between. CDR1 LGHDT and CDR2 YNNKEL come from the germline V gene (reference sequence). The CDR3 loop reads CASSNEGTANNSPLHF. The CDR3 DNA reads as TGTGCCAGCAGCAACGAAGGGACGGCCAATAATTCACCCCTCCACTTT.

V is TRBV12-5 and J is TRBJ1-1; the match to TRBD1 covers 10 bases. Trimming took 9 bases from V and 0 from J; bases not matched to a gene: 7. Germline CDR1 LGHNT, CDR2 FRNRAP. The CDR3 contains 15 residues. The chain's CDR3 is CASSPGQGMNTEAFF. In DNA form, the CDR3 reads TGTGCTAGCTCCCCGGGACAGGGGATGAACACTGAAGCTTTCTTT.